The T cell receptor (beta chain) under discussion was sequenced for a study of blood T cells in healthy people across ages. Overall study: There was about one barcoded beta molecule captured by template switching per two T cells. General study points: It was not known whether donors were CMV positive (a possible confounder of expanded clonotype changes).

This clonotype was counted a single time. Its antigen is currently unknown. Using a J-beta primer mix together with a sample-barcoded 5' primer, a second PCR was run for roughly 6 to 12 cycles. CDR3-containing paired-end reads numbering at least 2.5 million came from each sample. TCRdb re-analysed the 5' RACE reads in MiXCR, keeping a single row per CDR3 protein. The data contain over a million distinct CDR3 sequences, 45% of them singletons. V lost 8 bases and J lost 1, with 16 bases in between. CDR3 length equals 15 residues. The TCR comes from a woman aged 60-75 years in good health. This chain links TRBV12-3 or TRBV12-4 with TRBJ2-3; D is tentatively TRBD1 or TRBD2 (5 bases each). The source material was blood. CDR3 sequence: CASGSGKRGTDTQYF. The CDR3 DNA reads as TGTGCCAGCGGATCAGGGAAGAGGGGCACAGATACGCAGTATTTT.